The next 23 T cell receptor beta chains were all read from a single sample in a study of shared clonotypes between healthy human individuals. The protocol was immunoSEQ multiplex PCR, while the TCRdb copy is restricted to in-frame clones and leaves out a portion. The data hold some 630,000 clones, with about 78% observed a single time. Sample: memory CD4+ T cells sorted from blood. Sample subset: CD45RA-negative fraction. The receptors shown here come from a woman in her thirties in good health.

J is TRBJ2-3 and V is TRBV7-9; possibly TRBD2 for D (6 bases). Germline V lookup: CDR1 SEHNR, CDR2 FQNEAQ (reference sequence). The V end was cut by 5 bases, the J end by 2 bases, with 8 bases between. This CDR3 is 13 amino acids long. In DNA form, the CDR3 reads TGTGCCAGCAGCCGGGGGAACACAGATACGCAGTATTTT. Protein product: CASSRGNTDTQYF.

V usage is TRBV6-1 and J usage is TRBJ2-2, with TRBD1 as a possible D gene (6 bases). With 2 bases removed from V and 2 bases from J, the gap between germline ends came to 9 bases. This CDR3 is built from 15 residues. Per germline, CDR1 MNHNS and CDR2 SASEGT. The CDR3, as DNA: TGTGCCAGCAGTGAACAGACAGGAAACACCGGGGAGCTGTTTTTT. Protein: CASSEQTGNTGELFF.

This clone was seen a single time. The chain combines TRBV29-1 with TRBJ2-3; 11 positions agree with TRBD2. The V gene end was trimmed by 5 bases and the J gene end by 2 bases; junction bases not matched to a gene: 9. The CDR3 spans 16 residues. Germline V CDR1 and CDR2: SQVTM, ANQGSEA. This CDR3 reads CSVHSGRAAITDTQYF. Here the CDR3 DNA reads TGCAGCGTTCATAGCGGGAGGGCCGCTATCACAGATACGCAGTATTTT.

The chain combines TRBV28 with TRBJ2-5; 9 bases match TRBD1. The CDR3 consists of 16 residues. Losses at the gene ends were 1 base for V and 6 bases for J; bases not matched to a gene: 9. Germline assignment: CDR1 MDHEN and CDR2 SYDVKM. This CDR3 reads CASSLSGTGNTKTQYF. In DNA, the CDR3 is TGTGCCAGCAGTTTATCCGGGACAGGGAATACAAAGACCCAGTACTTC. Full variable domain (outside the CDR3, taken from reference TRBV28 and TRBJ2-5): DVKVTQSSRYLVKRTGEKVFLECVQDMDHENMFWYRQDPGLGLRLIYFSYDVKMKEKGDIPEGYSVSREKKERFSLILESASTNQTSMYLCASSLSGTGNTKTQYFGPGTRLLVL.

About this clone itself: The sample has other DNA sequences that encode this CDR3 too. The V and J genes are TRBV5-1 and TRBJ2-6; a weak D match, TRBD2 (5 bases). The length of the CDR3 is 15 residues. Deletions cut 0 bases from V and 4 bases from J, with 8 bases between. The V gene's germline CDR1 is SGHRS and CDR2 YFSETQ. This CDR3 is CASSLGGSGANVLTF. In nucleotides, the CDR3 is TGCGCCAGCAGCTTGGGCGGGTCCGGGGCCAACGTCCTGACTTTC.

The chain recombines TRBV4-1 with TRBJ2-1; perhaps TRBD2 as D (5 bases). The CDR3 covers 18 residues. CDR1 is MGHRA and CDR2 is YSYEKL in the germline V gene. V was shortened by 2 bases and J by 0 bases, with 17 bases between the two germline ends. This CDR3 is CASSQSRTYSNSYNEQFF. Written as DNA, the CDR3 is TGCGCCAGCAGCCAATCAAGGACTTACTCGAACTCCTACAATGAGCAGTTCTTC.

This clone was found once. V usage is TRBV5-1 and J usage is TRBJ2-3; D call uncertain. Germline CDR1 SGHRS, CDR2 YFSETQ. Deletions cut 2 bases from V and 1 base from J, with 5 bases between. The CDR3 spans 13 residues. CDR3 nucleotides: TGCGCCAGCAGCTTCACAGGCACAGATACGCAGTATTTT. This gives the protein CASSFTGTDTQYF.

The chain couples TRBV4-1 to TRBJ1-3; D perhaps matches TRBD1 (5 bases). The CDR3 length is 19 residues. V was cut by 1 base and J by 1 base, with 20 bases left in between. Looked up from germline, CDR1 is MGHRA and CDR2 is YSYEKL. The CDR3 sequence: CASSQGGLEGLRSGNTIYF. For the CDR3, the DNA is TGCGCCAGCAGCCAAGGGGGACTCGAGGGGCTAAGGTCTGGAAACACCATATATTTT.

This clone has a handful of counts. CDR3 nucleotide sequence: TGTGCCAGCAGTTTGGCTAGCGGGACAGCCGGGGAGCTGTTTTTT. Protein: CASSLASGTAGELFF. V is TRBV28 and J is TRBJ2-2; TRBD2 agrees at 9 bases. The V gene end was trimmed by 3 bases and the J gene end by 6 bases; junction bases not matched to a gene: 5. The CDR3 has 15 amino acids. Germline-derived CDR1 and CDR2 are MDHEN and SYDVKM. The whole variable domain, filled in from reference TRBV28 and TRBJ2-2, reads DVKVTQSSRYLVKRTGEKVFLECVQDMDHENMFWYRQDPGLGLRLIYFSYDVKMKEKGDIPEGYSVSREKKERFSLILESASTNQTSMYLCASSLASGTAGELFFGEGSRLTVL.

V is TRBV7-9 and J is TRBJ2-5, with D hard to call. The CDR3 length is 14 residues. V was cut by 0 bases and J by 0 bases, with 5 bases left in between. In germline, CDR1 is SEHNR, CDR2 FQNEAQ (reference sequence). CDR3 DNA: TGTGCCAGCAGCTTAGCGGGTTACCAAGAGACCCAGTACTTC. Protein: CASSLAGYQETQYF.

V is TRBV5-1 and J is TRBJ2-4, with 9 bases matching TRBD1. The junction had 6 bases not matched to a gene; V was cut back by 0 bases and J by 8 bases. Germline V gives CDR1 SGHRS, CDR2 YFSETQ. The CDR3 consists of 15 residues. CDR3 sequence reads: CASSLGDRDVDIQYF. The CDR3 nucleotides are TGCGCCAGCAGCTTGGGGGACAGGGACGTGGACATTCAGTACTTC.

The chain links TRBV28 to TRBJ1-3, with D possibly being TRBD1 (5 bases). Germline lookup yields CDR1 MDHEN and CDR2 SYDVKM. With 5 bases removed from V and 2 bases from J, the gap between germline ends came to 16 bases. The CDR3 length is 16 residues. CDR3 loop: CASSPPVGLAGNTIYF. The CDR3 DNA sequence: TGTGCCAGCAGTCCCCCTGTGGGGCTAGCTGGAAACACCATATATTTT.

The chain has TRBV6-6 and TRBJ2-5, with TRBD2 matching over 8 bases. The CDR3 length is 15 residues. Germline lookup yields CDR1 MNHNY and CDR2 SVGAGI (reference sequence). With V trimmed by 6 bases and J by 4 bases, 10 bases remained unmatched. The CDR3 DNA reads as TGTGCCAGCAGCCAACCGACTAGCGCGAGAGAGACCCAGTACTTC. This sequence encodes CASSQPTSARETQYF.

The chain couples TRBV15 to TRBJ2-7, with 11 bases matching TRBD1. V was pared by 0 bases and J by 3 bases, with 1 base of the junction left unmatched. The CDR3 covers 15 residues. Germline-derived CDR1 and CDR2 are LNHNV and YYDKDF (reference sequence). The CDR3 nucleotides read TGTGCCACCAGCAGAGAGGGGACAGGGGGCTACGAGCAGTACTTC. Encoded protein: CATSREGTGGYEQYF.

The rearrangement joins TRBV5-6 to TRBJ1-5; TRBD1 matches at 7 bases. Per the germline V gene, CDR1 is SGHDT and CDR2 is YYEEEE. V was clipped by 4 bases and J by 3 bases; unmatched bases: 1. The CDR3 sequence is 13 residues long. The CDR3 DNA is TGTGCCAGCAGCAGGGGGCCCAATCAGCCCCAGCATTTT. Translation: CASSRGPNQPQHF.

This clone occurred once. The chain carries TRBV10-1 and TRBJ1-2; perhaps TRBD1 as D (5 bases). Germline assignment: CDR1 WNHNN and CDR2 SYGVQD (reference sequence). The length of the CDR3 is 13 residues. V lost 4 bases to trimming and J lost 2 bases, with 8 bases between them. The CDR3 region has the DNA TGCGCCAGCAGTGGGGGACTGAACTATGGCTACACCTTC. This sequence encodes CASSGGLNYGYTF.

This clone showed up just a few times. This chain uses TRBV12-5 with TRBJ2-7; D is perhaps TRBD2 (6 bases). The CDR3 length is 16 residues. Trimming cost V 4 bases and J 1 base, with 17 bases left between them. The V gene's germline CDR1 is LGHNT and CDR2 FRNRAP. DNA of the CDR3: TGTGCTAGTGGTTCGGACGGGAGTCGGGGATCCTACGAGCAGTACTTC. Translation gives CASGSDGSRGSYEQYF.

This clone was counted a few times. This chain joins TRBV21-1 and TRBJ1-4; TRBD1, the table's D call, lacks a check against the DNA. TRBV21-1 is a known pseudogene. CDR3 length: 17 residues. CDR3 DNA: TGTGCCAGCAGCAAAAGGGAGGGGACAGGGTTTAATGAAAAACTGTTTTTT. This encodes CASSKREGTGFNEKLFF.

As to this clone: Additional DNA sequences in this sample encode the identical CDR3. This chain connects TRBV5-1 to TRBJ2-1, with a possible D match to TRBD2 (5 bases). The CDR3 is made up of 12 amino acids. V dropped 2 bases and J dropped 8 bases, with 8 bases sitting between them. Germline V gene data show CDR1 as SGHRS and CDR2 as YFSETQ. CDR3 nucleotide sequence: TGCGCCAGCAGCTTCTCCGGGGATGAGCAGTTCTTC. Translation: CASSFSGDEQFF.

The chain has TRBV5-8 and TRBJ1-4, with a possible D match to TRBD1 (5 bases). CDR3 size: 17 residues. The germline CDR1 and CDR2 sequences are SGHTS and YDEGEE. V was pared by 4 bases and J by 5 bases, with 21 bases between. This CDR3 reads CASSQQDYGIKNEKLFF. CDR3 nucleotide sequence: TGTGCCAGCAGCCAACAGGACTACGGAATCAAGAATGAAAAACTGTTTTTT. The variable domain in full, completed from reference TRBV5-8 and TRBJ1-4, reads EAGVTQSPTHLIKTRGQQATLRCSPISGHTSVYWYQQALGLGLQFLLWYDEGEERNRGNFPPRFSGRQFPNYSSELNVNALELEDSALYLCASSQQDYGIKNEKLFFGSGTQLSVL.

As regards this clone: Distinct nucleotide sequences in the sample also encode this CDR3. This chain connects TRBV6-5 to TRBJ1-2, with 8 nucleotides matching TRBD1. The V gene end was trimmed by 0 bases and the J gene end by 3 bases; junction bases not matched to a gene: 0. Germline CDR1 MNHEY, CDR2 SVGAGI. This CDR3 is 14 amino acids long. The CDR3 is CASSYSTGDYGYTF. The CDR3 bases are TGTGCCAGCAGTTACTCGACAGGGGACTATGGCTACACCTTC.

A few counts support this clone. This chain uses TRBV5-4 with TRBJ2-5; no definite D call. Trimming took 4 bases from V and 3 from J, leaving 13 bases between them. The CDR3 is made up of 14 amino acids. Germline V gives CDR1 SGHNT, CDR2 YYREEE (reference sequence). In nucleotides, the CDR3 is TGTGCCAGCAGCAGACCGGATGGCGAAGAGACCCAGTACTTC. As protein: CASSRPDGEETQYF.

CDR3 protein: CASSLGFTVANYGYTF. In DNA, the CDR3 is TGTGCCAGCAGCTTAGGTTTTACGGTTGCTAACTATGGCTACACCTTC. The chain is built from TRBV7-9 and TRBJ1-2; D unresolved. Germline CDR1 SEHNR, CDR2 FQNEAQ (reference sequence). This CDR3 contains 16 residues. The V and J ends lost 1 base and 0 bases respectively, with 12 bases between them.